This T cell receptor (beta chain) came from a study of blood T cell repertoires in COVID-19. For the study at large: The United States, Italy and Spain supplied acute and convalescent COVID-19 samples. The analysed material was cDNA or gDNA that came from T cells, B-cell-depleted T cells, or PBMCs.

The CDR3 is 14 residues long. Germline V CDR1 and CDR2: KGHSH, LQKENI. V shed 2 bases and J shed 2 bases, with 7 bases lying between them. Per the authors' pipeline: The assay estimated nucleated cells by amplifying reference gene primers. The assay was immunoSEQ multiplex PCR, and TCRdb's table has in-frame clones only and misses some. The DNA gave D and trimming, while V, J and clone size come from that table. Found here are tens of thousands of clones, 87% of them singletons; the top ten hold more than 1%. The chain uses TRBV18 and TRBJ1-3, with D possibly TRBD1 on 6 matching bases. Sequencing used peripheral blood. This TCR came from a human donor in a cohort sampled during active COVID-19. The CDR3 nucleotides are TGTGCCAGCTCACCAGCAGGGGCTGGAAACACCATATATTTT. Translating gives CASSPAGAGNTIYF.